A single T cell receptor (beta chain) is shown here with its context. V was pared by 2 bases and J by 7 bases, with 11 bases between. Germline CDR1 is MNHEY and CDR2 is SMNVEV (reference sequence). The CDR3 sequence is 13 residues long. This sample was taken from a study of OX40 agonist ivuxolimab in advanced cancers. Assay used: immunoSEQ multiplex PCR; TCRdb lists only in-frame clones, some missing. The sample has fewer than 80,000 clones, 85% seen once. The rearrangement uses TRBV27 and TRBJ1-2; tentatively, D is TRBD1 (6 bases). This sample comprised CD4+ or CD8+ T cells sorted from blood, obtained in a trial of the OX40 agonist ivuxolimab. The source is an adult with an advanced solid tumor such as melanoma, head and neck, liver or kidney cancer. Written as DNA, the CDR3 is TGTGCCAGCAGTTTAACCACAGGGACTGGCTACACCTTC. Its protein product is CASSLTTGTGYTF.